Detailed here is one T cell receptor beta chain. The sample is drawn from a study of T cell responses to AZD1222 COVID-19 vaccine. V gave up 0 bases and J gave up 4 bases; unmatched junction bases: 7. Germline V gene data show CDR1 as SGDLS and CDR2 as YYNGEE. This CDR3 is 16 amino acids long. Measured with immunoSEQ multiplex PCR; TCRdb has only the in-frame clones, and not every one. This table holds more than 100,000 clones, about 90% found once. J is TRBJ2-3 and V is TRBV9; 8 bases line up with TRBD2. The sample in question was peripheral blood, obtained on day 0 of AZD1222 vaccination. This sequence originates from an adult in good health. In DNA form, the CDR3 reads TGTGCCAGCAGCGTAGCGATTAGCGGGACATCAGATACGCAGTATTTT. Residues: CASSVAISGTSDTQYF.